One and the same sample provided the 21 T cell receptor beta chains below, sequenced in a study of cytomegalovirus exposure and HLA in healthy donors. Primers: 60 Vbeta forward and 13 Jbeta reverse. Assay used: immunoSEQ multiplex PCR; TCRdb lists only in-frame clones, some missing. There are roughly 70,000 clones in the sample, with 2.7% held by the top ten. Sequenced sample: PBMCs. These receptors were obtained from a man between 40 and 49 years old in good health and CMV-seronegative.

This chain uses TRBV5-4 with TRBJ1-6, with 8 nucleotides matching TRBD1. Germline CDR1 is SGHNT and CDR2 is YYREEE (reference sequence). This CDR3 contains 19 residues. V lost 4 bases to trimming and J lost 6 bases; unmatched junction nucleotides: 18. The CDR3 DNA reads TGTGCCAGCAGCCTCCGGGACTCCAGGGGGCGGGTGAGTAATTCACCCCTCCACTTT. It yields the protein CASSLRDSRGRVSNSPLHF. Variable domain in full (rest from reference TRBV5-4 and TRBJ1-6): ETGVTQSPTHLIKTRGQQVTLRCSSQSGHNTVSWYQQALGQGPQFIFQYYREEENGRGNFPPRFSGLQFPNYSSELNVNALELDDSALYLCASSLRDSRGRVSNSPLHFGNGTRLTVT.

The J gene is TRBJ1-6, the V gene TRBV27, with D possibly being TRBD1 (5 bases). Trimming cost V 8 bases and J 2 bases, with 13 bases left between them. This CDR3 is 15 amino acids long. Germline V gene data show CDR1 as MNHEY and CDR2 as SMNVEV (reference sequence). CDR3 loop: CASSDGGAYNSPLHF. As DNA, the CDR3 is TGTGCCAGCTCGGACGGAGGGGCCTATAATTCACCCCTCCACTTT.

The genes are TRBV14 and TRBJ2-7; 10 nucleotides line up with TRBD1. The CDR3 has 15 amino acids. With V trimmed by 2 bases and J by 7 bases, 8 bases remained unmatched. Germline assignment: CDR1 SGHDN and CDR2 FVKESK. The CDR3 DNA reads TGTGCCAGCAGCCAAAGTTTTGGACAGGGGGTTGAGCAGTACTTC. Translating it yields CASSQSFGQGVEQYF.

V is TRBV9 and J is TRBJ1-2; TRBD1 agrees at 7 bases. Looked up from germline, CDR1 is SGDLS and CDR2 is YYNGEE. CDR3 length: 13 residues. Trimming cost V 3 bases and J 4 bases; bases outside gene matches: 3. This CDR3 is CASSGQGGYGYTF. CDR3 coding DNA: TGTGCCAGCAGCGGACAGGGCGGCTATGGCTACACCTTC.

V is TRBV5-1 and J is TRBJ2-2; 8 bases fit TRBD2. Trimming took 4 bases from V and 6 from J; bases not matched to a gene: 5. This CDR3 is built from 14 residues. CDR1 and CDR2 (germline): SGHRS, YFSETQ. Here the CDR3 reads CASSPGGGPGELFF. In DNA form, the CDR3 reads TGCGCCAGCAGCCCCGGGGGGGGGCCCGGGGAGCTGTTTTTT.

J is TRBJ2-5 and V is TRBV18; no firm D call. Per germline, CDR1 KGHSH and CDR2 LQKENI. Trimming stripped 3 bases from V and 5 bases from J, with 16 bases between. CDR3 size: 15 residues. The CDR3: CASSPCKRRPETQYF. The CDR3 DNA reads TGTGCCAGCTCACCCTGCAAAAGGAGACCGGAGACCCAGTACTTC.

The chain couples TRBV5-5 to TRBJ2-3; D perhaps matches TRBD2 (7 bases). The CDR3 runs 18 residues. Germline CDR1 and CDR2: SGHKS and YYEKEE (reference sequence). The V end lost 2 bases, the J end lost 2 bases, and 21 bases lay between the germline ends. The CDR3 nucleotides read TGTGCCAGCAGCTTCTCCCCAACGAGGGGGGGGTTCACAGATACGCAGTATTTT. Translating it yields CASSFSPTRGGFTDTQYF.

This rearrangement joins TRBV18 to TRBJ2-5; possibly TRBD2 for D (5 bases). Germline values: CDR1 KGHSH, CDR2 LQKENI. This CDR3 contains 14 residues. The germline V and J ends were trimmed by 6 bases and 2 bases, with 13 bases remaining between them. The CDR3 region is CASSPNVAQETQYF. CDR3 nucleotides: TGTGCCAGCTCGCCGAACGTAGCGCAAGAGACCCAGTACTTC. Supplemented by reference TRBV18 and TRBJ2-5, the full variable domain reads NAGVMQNPRHLVRRRGQEARLRCSPMKGHSHVYWYRQLPEEGLKFMVYLQKENIIDESGMPKERFSAEFPKEGPSILRIQQVVRGDSAAYFCASSPNVAQETQYFGPGTRLLVL.

This chain connects TRBV10-3 to TRBJ1-3; perhaps TRBD1 as D (5 bases). Trimming left V 2 bases short and J 2 bases short, with 13 bases between. From germline, CDR1 is ENHRY and CDR2 SYGVKD. The CDR3 is made up of 16 amino acids. The CDR3 is CAISEHIRAAGNTIYF. The CDR3 bases are TGTGCCATCAGTGAGCACATCAGGGCAGCTGGAAACACCATATATTTT.

The chain carries TRBV9 and TRBJ1-6, with D possibly being TRBD1 (6 bases). V was shortened by 4 bases and J by 11 bases, with 16 bases between the two germline ends. The CDR3 covers 14 residues. Germline V lookup: CDR1 SGDLS, CDR2 YYNGEE. CDR3 residues: CASSSGTTITPLHF. CDR3 coding DNA: TGTGCCAGCAGCTCGGGGACAACAATTACACCCCTCCACTTT.

As DNA, the CDR3 is TGTGCCAGCAGACCGGACATCCAAGAGACCCAGTACTTC. Amino acid sequence: CASRPDIQETQYF. V usage is TRBV5-6 and J usage is TRBJ2-5; possible D gene TRBD1, 5 bases. The V end lost 5 bases, the J end lost 1 base, and 9 bases lay between the germline ends. The CDR3 consists of 13 residues. Germline V lookup: CDR1 SGHDT, CDR2 YYEEEE. The full variable domain, rest sourced from reference TRBV5-6 and TRBJ2-5, is DAGVTQSPTHLIKTRGQQVTLRCSPKSGHDTVSWYQQALGQGPQFIFQYYEEEERQRGNFPDRFSGHQFPNYSSELNVNALLLGDSALYLCASRPDIQETQYFGPGTRLLVL.

V is TRBV9 and J is TRBJ2-2, with 12 bases identical to TRBD2. The J segment lost 3 bases and the V segment lost 3 bases, leaving 0 bases of the junction unmatched. The CDR3 is 15 residues long. Germline values: CDR1 SGDLS, CDR2 YYNGEE. The CDR3 nucleotides read TGTGCCAGCAGCGCTAGCGGGGGGGACACCGGGGAGCTGTTTTTT. Protein sequence: CASSASGGDTGELFF. Looking up the rest from reference TRBV9 and TRBJ2-2 gives the full variable domain: DSGVTQTPKHLITATGQRVTLRCSPRSGDLSVYWYQQSLDQGLQFLIQYYNGEERAKGNILERFSAQQFPDLHSELNLSSLELGDSALYFCASSASGGDTGELFFGEGSRLTVL.

The rearrangement links TRBV6-1 to TRBJ2-7, with a weak D call TRBD2 (6 bases). This CDR3 comprises 15 residues. Trimming took off 3 bases at V and 3 bases at J, with 15 bases between the two ends. Germline assignment: CDR1 MNHNS and CDR2 SASEGT. As DNA, the CDR3 is TGTGCCAGCAGTGATAGGCAGGTGGGACTCTACGAGCAGTACTTC. It codes for CASSDRQVGLYEQYF.

The chain recombines TRBV5-1 with TRBJ2-3; 7 bases fit TRBD2. V lost 3 bases and J lost 4; bases outside the gene matches: 8. Germline CDR1 reads SGHRS; CDR2 reads YFSETQ. The CDR3 runs to 15 residues. The CDR3 region is CASSWDQGGSDTQYF. For the CDR3, the DNA is TGCGCCAGCAGCTGGGATCAGGGAGGGTCAGATACGCAGTATTTT.

The chain is built from TRBV4-1 and TRBJ1-1; 9 bases are a match to TRBD1. This CDR3 comprises 18 residues. In germline, CDR1 is MGHRA, CDR2 YSYEKL. V lost 0 bases, J lost 1 base, and 9 bases stayed unmatched. DNA of the CDR3: TGCGCCAGCAGCCAAGAGAGGACAGGGGACGCCTGGAACACTGAAGCTTTCTTT. Protein: CASSQERTGDAWNTEAFF.

The chain employs TRBV7-2 and TRBJ1-2; 9 nucleotides agree with TRBD1. Trimming took 4 bases from V and 2 from J; bases not matched to a gene: 2. CDR3 length equals 14 residues. The germline gives CDR1 SGHTA, CDR2 FQGNSA. The chain's CDR3 is CASSSGQGNYGYTF. The CDR3 nucleotides are TGTGCCAGCAGCTCGGGACAGGGAAACTATGGCTACACCTTC.

Note on this clone: At one of its ends the junction is not consistent with the germline gene, which may arise from a read error. The V call is TRBV10-3, the J call TRBJ1-1; 7 bases match TRBD1. Germline CDR1 reads ENHRY; CDR2 reads SYGVKD. The CDR3 loop spans 11 amino acids. The CDR3 is CASQGPDGTVF. DNA for the CDR3: TGTGCCAGCCAAGGCCCCGACGGGACAGTTTTT.

This rearrangement joins TRBV5-4 to TRBJ2-3; TRBD2 agrees at 10 bases. CDR3 length: 18 residues. Per the germline V gene, CDR1 is SGHNT and CDR2 is YYREEE (reference sequence). Germline trimming cut 4 bases from V and 0 bases from J; bases unmatched to any gene: 11. CDR3 protein: CASSLASGGGTSTDTQYF. In nucleotides, the CDR3 is TGTGCCAGCAGCCTAGCCAGCGGGGGGGGAACTAGCACAGATACGCAGTATTTT.

The chain is built from TRBV6-1 and TRBJ1-1; D remains unclear. The CDR3 is made up of 10 amino acids. V lost 6 bases and J 8 bases, leaving 7 bases between the germline ends. The germline V gene encodes CDR1 MNHNS and CDR2 SASEGT. CDR3 region: CASSFREAFF. The CDR3 DNA is TGTGCCAGCAGCTTCAGGGAAGCTTTCTTT.

This chain uses TRBV5-1 with TRBJ2-5; TRBD1 matches at 7 bases. After removal of 4 bases from V and 3 bases from J, the junction contained 6 bases not matched to a gene. Germline CDR1 and CDR2: SGHRS and YFSETQ. The CDR3 runs 14 residues. CDR3 in amino acids: CASSVGTAKETQYF. The CDR3, as DNA: TGCGCCAGCAGCGTCGGGACAGCGAAAGAGACCCAGTACTTC.

The gene calls are TRBV6-5 and TRBJ1-2, with D uncertain. CDR3 size: 14 residues. Trimming pared 6 bases from V and 2 bases from J, leaving 13 bases between. Germline lookup yields CDR1 MNHEY and CDR2 SVGAGI. In DNA form, the CDR3 reads TGTGCCAGCAGCCCCAACGACTTCAACTATGGCTACACCTTC. Translation gives CASSPNDFNYGYTF.